This passage covers 20 T cell receptor beta chains from one sample sequenced in a study of identical twins. A single record per CDR3 protein comes from TCRdb applying MiXCR to the 5' RACE reads. This table has some 730,000 distinct CDR3 sequences, about 20% appearing once. The sample was also linked to a second study, of T cells expressing NK-cell markers.

The sequencing sample was made of PBMCs. The receptors originated from a woman aged 18-29 years in good health.

This chain connects TRBV29-1 to TRBJ2-5; D not certain. The V gene's germline CDR1 is SQVTM and CDR2 ANQGSEA. The CDR3 extends over 12 amino acids. The V and J ends lost 3 bases and 5 bases respectively, with 10 bases between them. This chain's CDR3 is CSVDLRIETQYF. CDR3 DNA sequence: TGCAGCGTTGATCTTCGTATTGAGACCCAGTACTTC.

J is TRBJ1-2 and V is TRBV7-2; D gene unclear. V dropped 1 base and J dropped 4 bases, with 10 bases sitting between them. The CDR3 runs to 14 residues. In germline, CDR1 is SGHTA, CDR2 FQGNSA. The CDR3 sequence is CASSLGDGPYGYTF. The CDR3 coding sequence is TGTGCCAGCAGCTTAGGAGACGGACCCTATGGCTACACCTTC.

CDR3 nucleotide sequence: TGTGCCAGCAGTTACTTTTCTGGGGGCCGGAACTATGGCTACACCTTC. As protein: CASSYFSGGRNYGYTF. The rearrangement links TRBV6-5 to TRBJ1-2; D is possibly TRBD1 (6 bases). V was clipped by 1 base and J by 2 bases, with 14 bases between them. Germline values: CDR1 MNHEY, CDR2 SVGAGI. The CDR3 is made up of 16 amino acids.

There are a few counts of this clonotype. The chain carries TRBV5-1 and TRBJ2-2; D is undetermined. CDR3 length: 16 residues. Trimming removed 5 bases at V and 0 bases at J, with 14 bases between. The V gene's germline CDR1 is SGHRS and CDR2 YFSETQ. CDR3 DNA: TGCGCCAGCAGGGATTACTTCCTCGCGAACACCGGGGAGCTGTTTTTT. As protein: CASRDYFLANTGELFF.

This clonotype was counted at least ten times. V gene TRBV12-3 or TRBV12-4 combines with J gene TRBJ2-3, with no clear D. Trimming took off 3 bases at V and 11 bases at J, with 12 bases between the two ends. This CDR3 contains 12 residues. This CDR3 is CASSFRSLGQYF. For the CDR3, the DNA is TGTGCCAGCAGTTTCCGGTCCCTTGGGCAGTATTTT.

In its sample, this clonotype was seen a few times. The V gene is TRBV6-2 or TRBV6-3, the J gene TRBJ2-1; 7 bases match TRBD1. CDR1 MNHEY and CDR2 SVGEGT come from the germline V gene. V was pared by 0 bases and J by 5 bases, with 10 bases of the junction left unmatched. This CDR3 spans 17 amino acids. This CDR3 reads CASSYSTGDRPHNEQFF. The CDR3 bases are TGTGCCAGCAGTTACTCCACCGGGGACAGACCCCACAATGAGCAGTTCTTC.

This chain links TRBV11-2 with TRBJ2-7; tentatively, D is TRBD1 or TRBD2 (5 bases each). The CDR3 has 14 amino acids. V was trimmed by 5 bases and J by 4 bases, leaving 15 bases between them. Germline CDR1 is SGHAT and CDR2 is FQNNGV. CDR3 sequence (DNA): TGTGCCAGCAGCGACGGGACGACCGGTTACGAGCAGTACTTC. Amino acids: CASSDGTTGYEQYF.

The chain links TRBV20-1 to TRBJ1-4; no reliable D call. CDR3 length: 12 amino acids. The ends were cut back, 4 bases at V and 4 bases at J, with 7 bases in the middle. Germline lookup yields CDR1 DFQATT and CDR2 SNEGSKA (reference sequence). DNA of the CDR3: TGCAGTGCTATGGGTGGTAATGAAAAACTGTTTTTT. Protein product: CSAMGGNEKLFF.

This clonotype turned up a few times. The V call is TRBV15, the J call TRBJ1-1; D remains unclear. This CDR3 spans 14 amino acids. V lost 4 bases to trimming and J lost 4 bases, with 13 bases between them. Germline V gene lookup returns CDR1 LNHNV and CDR2 YYDKDF (reference sequence). The DNA of the CDR3 is TGTGCCACCAGCATATCTCAGCGGATCACTGAAGCTTTCTTT. Its protein product is CATSISQRITEAFF.

The sample holds a few counts of this clonotype. The gene calls are TRBV29-1 and TRBJ2-1; 7 bases map to TRBD2. The CDR3 length is 15 residues. Germline CDR1 is SQVTM and CDR2 is ANQGSEA. Germline trimming cut 6 bases from V and 10 bases from J; bases unmatched to any gene: 18. Written as DNA, the CDR3 is TGCAGCGTAGGCGGGGCCGGGGACTACGGGTTCGAGCAGTTCTTC. Residues: CSVGGAGDYGFEQFF.

This clonotype occurred once. The gene calls are TRBV11-2 and TRBJ2-5; no firm D call. The V gene lost 3 bases and the J gene lost 4 bases, with 15 bases spanning the gap. CDR1 is SGHAT and CDR2 is FQNNGV in the germline V gene. The CDR3 is 15 residues long. For the CDR3, the DNA is TGTGCCAGCAGCTTCACAAATTCCCCCACAGAGACCCAGTACTTC. Protein product: CASSFTNSPTETQYF.

This clonotype came up a few times. The CDR3 nucleotides read TGCAGTGCTGACCGACAGGGGAAAGGCTACACCTTC. As protein: CSADRQGKGYTF. V and J are TRBV20-1 and TRBJ1-2; the match to TRBD1 covers 8 bases. The ends lost 5 bases at V and 8 bases at J; junction bases unmatched: 7. Germline V gives CDR1 DFQATT, CDR2 SNEGSKA (reference sequence). The CDR3 consists of 12 residues.

V and J are TRBV5-1 and TRBJ2-7; TRBD2 matches 7 bases. CDR1 and CDR2 (germline): SGHRS, YFSETQ. The CDR3 consists of 15 residues. The junction had 10 bases not matched to a gene; V was cut back by 4 bases and J by 3 bases. The chain's CDR3 is CASSPLAGDGYEQYF. In DNA, the CDR3 is TGCGCCAGCAGCCCCCTGGCGGGAGACGGCTACGAGCAGTACTTC.

V usage is TRBV3-1 and J usage is TRBJ2-4, with TRBD2 as a possible D gene (5 bases). This CDR3 comprises 14 residues. CDR1 LGHDT and CDR2 YNNKEL come from the germline V gene (reference sequence). V gave up 2 bases and J gave up 7 bases, with 12 bases separating them. The DNA of the CDR3 is TGTGCCAGCAGCCAATTAGGAGGAAGGAACATTCAGTACTTC. Encoded protein: CASSQLGGRNIQYF.

The chain couples TRBV6-1 to TRBJ2-1; D gene uncertain. Germline CDR1 MNHNS, CDR2 SASEGT. CDR3 length equals 15 residues. Trimming took 7 bases from V and 0 from J, leaving 13 bases between them. This CDR3 is CASTPHGSSYNEQFF. Here the CDR3 DNA reads TGTGCCAGCACCCCTCACGGAAGCTCCTACAATGAGCAGTTCTTC.

This clonotype was observed a handful of times. This chain links TRBV27 with TRBJ1-1; D ambiguous. CDR3 length equals 14 residues. CDR1 and CDR2 from the germline V gene are MNHEY and SMNVEV (reference sequence). V lost 6 bases to trimming and J lost 4 bases, with 15 bases between them. CDR3 coding DNA: TGTGCCAGCAGATCTGGACGAGAGAGCACTGAAGCTTTCTTT. This codes for CASRSGRESTEAFF.

This clonotype was seen a handful of times. The chain links TRBV6-1 to TRBJ2-7, with a weak D call TRBD1 (6 bases). CDR1 MNHNS and CDR2 SASEGT come from the germline V gene. The CDR3 has 14 residues. Trimming pared 6 bases from V and 1 base from J, leaving 13 bases between. The CDR3 loop reads CASRRATGSYEQYF. The CDR3 region has the DNA TGTGCCAGCAGGCGGGCGACAGGTTCCTACGAGCAGTACTTC.

This clonotype was observed at least ten times. The chain links TRBV29-1 to TRBJ2-1; D gene ambiguous. This CDR3 has 10 residues. Deletions cut 7 bases from V and 7 bases from J, with 8 bases between. CDR1 is SQVTM and CDR2 is ANQGSEA in the germline V gene. CDR3: CSAVVNEQFF. Here the CDR3 DNA reads TGCAGCGCCGTAGTTAATGAGCAGTTCTTC.

This rearrangement joins TRBV29-1 to TRBJ2-7; D is uncertain. Germline V gene sequence: CDR1 SQVTM, CDR2 ANQGSEA. This CDR3 has 10 residues. Trimming pared 4 bases from V and 6 bases from J, leaving 7 bases between. The CDR3 sequence is CSVGRGEQYF. The CDR3 nucleotides read TGCAGCGTTGGACGTGGCGAGCAGTACTTC.

The chain has TRBV9 and TRBJ1-1; D is uncertain. The ends were cut back, 0 bases at V and 4 bases at J, with 13 bases in the middle. Germline V gene sequence: CDR1 SGDLS, CDR2 YYNGEE. The CDR3 runs to 15 residues. The CDR3 spells CASSVGLYAATEAFF. CDR3 coding DNA: TGTGCCAGCAGCGTAGGTCTTTATGCGGCCACTGAAGCTTTCTTT.